One and the same sample provided the 7 T cell receptor beta chains below, sequenced in a study of T cells in Graves' hyperthyroidism and ophthalmopathy. RNA transcripts provided the source from which TCR beta CDR3 regions were amplified. The TCR CDR3 first-round RT-PCR relied on the HTBI primer set. TCRdb recomputed calls from the multiplex PCR reads with MiXCR, one row per CDR3 protein. Of about 530,000 distinct CDR3 sequences detected, about a sixth appear once; the ten largest clones hold approximately 18%. Material: blood. The receptor set was obtained from a woman aged 18-30 years with Graves' ophthalmopathy.

The chain carries TRBV12-3 or TRBV12-4 and TRBJ2-5, with no clear D. CDR3 length: 13 residues. V was clipped by 7 bases and J by 3 bases, with 12 bases between them. CDR3 bases: TGTGCCAGCACCCCCCCCGTGGAAGAGACCCAGTACTTC. Amino acid sequence: CASTPPVEETQYF.

At least ten counts were recorded for this clonotype. V gene TRBV7-9 combines with J gene TRBJ2-5; D not certain. The CDR3 totals 15 residues. In germline, CDR1 is SEHNR, CDR2 FQNEAQ (reference sequence). V was cut by 5 bases and J by 5 bases, with 18 bases left in between. The CDR3 DNA reads TGTGCCAGCAGCACCGACCAGGTGATAGGGGAGACCCAGTACTTC. Residues: CASSTDQVIGETQYF. Full variable domain (remainder filled in from reference TRBV7-9 and TRBJ2-5): DTGVSQNPRHKITKRGQNVTFRCDPISEHNRLYWYRQTLGQGPEFLTYFQNEAQLEKSRLLSDRFSAERPKGSFSTLEIQRTEQGDSAMYLCASSTDQVIGETQYFGPGTRLLVL.

The chain couples TRBV7-3 to TRBJ2-5, with D unresolved. V was pared by 3 bases and J by 5 bases, with 16 bases between. The CDR3 covers 15 residues. The germline CDR1 and CDR2 sequences are SGHTA and FQGTGA. Here the CDR3 DNA reads TGTGCCAGCAGCTTTGGCCTAGTCGCTGGGGAGACCCAGTACTTC. Amino acid sequence: CASSFGLVAGETQYF.

This clonotype was detected a few times. This rearrangement joins TRBV5-1 to TRBJ1-6; unclear D gene. The CDR3 consists of 14 residues. CDR1 and CDR2 from the germline V gene are SGHRS and YFSETQ. V dropped 0 bases and J dropped 8 bases, with 9 bases sitting between them. In DNA form, the CDR3 reads TGCGCCAGCAGCTTGGGGGGAGGCGATTCACCCCTCCACTTT. It encodes CASSLGGGDSPLHF.

This clonotype was counted between two and nine times. CDR3 amino acids: CASSQYQGSGEKLFF. For the CDR3, the DNA is TGCGCCAGCAGCCAATACCAGGGATCTGGGGAAAAACTGTTTTTT. The rearrangement links TRBV4-1 to TRBJ1-4; TRBD1 is a possible D gene (5 bases). Germline V CDR1 and CDR2: MGHRA, YSYEKL. Deletions cut 2 bases from V and 8 bases from J, with 15 bases between. This CDR3 is built from 15 residues.

This clonotype was counted at least ten times. The chain uses TRBV2 and TRBJ1-1; D is unclear. The CDR3 extends over 15 amino acids. Between the trimmed V and J ends, which lost 1 base and 1 base, there was a span of 10 bases. Looked up from germline, CDR1 is SNHLY and CDR2 is FYNNEI. The CDR3 nucleotides read TGTGCCAGCAGTGAAGACGGACTGGGGAACACTGAAGCTTTCTTT. It is translated as CASSEDGLGNTEAFF.

This rearrangement joins TRBV27 to TRBJ2-5; 10 positions match TRBD2. CDR1 is MNHEY and CDR2 is SMNVEV in the germline V gene (reference sequence). Losses at the gene ends were 6 bases for V and 1 base for J; bases not matched to a gene: 2. The CDR3 sequence is 14 residues long. CDR3 DNA: TGTGCCAGCAGACTAGCGGGGATCCAAGAGACCCAGTACTTC. This gives the protein CASRLAGIQETQYF.